Reported below is one TCR beta chain. The study ran its PCR with 60 Vbeta and 13 Jbeta primers. Generated by immunoSEQ multiplex PCR, the TCRdb table keeps only in-frame clones and is missing some. Of 200,000 to 250,000 clones listed, 85% to 90% are singletons. The entry originates in a study of cytomegalovirus exposure and HLA in healthy donors. Across the whole study: Earlier, roughly 180 million T cells were analyzed, and some 120 million unique TCR beta sequences were found among them.

From germline, CDR1 is MNHNY and CDR2 SVGAGI (reference sequence). The CDR3 is 15 residues long. Trimming cost V 6 bases and J 4 bases; bases outside gene matches: 9. The TCR sequence derives from a human donor in good health. The sample comprised PBMCs. This chain links TRBV6-6 with TRBJ2-1; 7 bases are a match to TRBD2. The CDR3 DNA reads TGTGCCAGCAGACGGTCGGGACTACTTTACAATGAGCAGTTCTTC. The encoded protein is CASRRSGLLYNEQFF.